This TCR beta chain was identified during a study of shared clonotypes between healthy human individuals. Whole-study findings and limits: Represented diversity (both genetic and exposure-history) was limited by the small number of donors.

Assay runs were performed at deep level. Profiled with immunoSEQ multiplex PCR; TCRdb holds only in-frame clones, not every one. This table has 650,000 to 800,000 clones, approximately 77% appearing once. Losses at the gene ends were 7 bases for V and 3 bases for J; bases not matched to a gene: 3. The germline V gene encodes CDR1 MNHNS and CDR2 SASEGT. The length of the CDR3 is 13 residues. A note on this clone: Its antigen is not known.

Material for sequencing was memory CD4+ T cells sorted from blood. Subset noted: CD45RA-negative fraction. The receptor was isolated from a woman aged 25 to 39 in good health. V gene TRBV6-1 combines with J gene TRBJ1-5, with 7 bases matching TRBD1. In nucleotides, the CDR3 is TGTGCCAGCAACACAGGGGACAATCAGCCCCAGCATTTT. This gives the protein CASNTGDNQPQHF.